This T cell receptor (beta chain) is drawn from a study of T cells in Graves' hyperthyroidism and ophthalmopathy. Findings and limits, study-wide: Separation of ophthalmopathy from stable hyperthyroidism was achieved by a 13 V-J model.

There are 14 residues in the CDR3. Trimming left V 6 bases short and J 2 bases short, with 13 bases between. Germline V gives CDR1 MNHEY, CDR2 SVGEGT. Out of approximately 10 ml of fresh peripheral blood came the PBMCs. Using RNA transcripts as the source, TCR beta CDR3 regions were amplified. The HTBI primer set served for first-round RT-PCR of the TCR CDR3. TCRdb independently ran MiXCR on the multiplex PCR reads; one entry per CDR3 protein. The sample has roughly 300,000 distinct CDR3 sequences; about 21% are singletons. This clonotype was recorded many times. The antigen remains undetermined. This sequence originates from a woman aged 45-65 years with Graves' hyperthyroidism. Sequenced: blood. The rearrangement uses TRBV6-2 or TRBV6-3 and TRBJ1-2; D might be TRBD1 (5 bases). In DNA form, the CDR3 reads TGTGCCAGCAGCCAACTGGGACGGAACTATGGCTACACCTTC. Translated: CASSQLGRNYGYTF.